The 20 T cell receptor beta chains given below trace back to one sample, sequenced in a study of blood T cell repertoires in COVID-19. The assay was immunoSEQ multiplex PCR, and TCRdb's table has in-frame clones only and misses some. This sample yields approximately 24,000 clones, of which 89% are seen a single time; roughly 19% belongs to the top ten. Sequenced: peripheral blood. The receptors were sampled from a human donor in a cohort sampled during active COVID-19.

The rearrangement joins TRBV18 to TRBJ1-4, with a weak D call TRBD1 (6 bases). From germline, CDR1 is KGHSH and CDR2 LQKENI. This CDR3 region has 14 residues. Trimming stripped 3 bases from V and 5 bases from J, with 10 bases between. CDR3 sequence (DNA): TGTGCCAGCTCACCTGGGACACAGAATGAAAAACTGTTTTTT. Translated, it gives CASSPGTQNEKLFF. Supplemented by reference TRBV18 and TRBJ1-4, the full variable domain reads NAGVMQNPRHLVRRRGQEARLRCSPMKGHSHVYWYRQLPEEGLKFMVYLQKENIIDESGMPKERFSAEFPKEGPSILRIQQVVRGDSAAYFCASSPGTQNEKLFFGSGTQLSVL.

V is TRBV19 and J is TRBJ2-7; 7 positions agree with TRBD2. CDR1 and CDR2 (germline): LNHDA, SQIVND (reference sequence). V lost 6 bases and J lost 6; bases outside the gene matches: 11. There are 14 residues in the CDR3. The CDR3 sequence: CASSARDYSSEQYF. In DNA, the CDR3 is TGTGCCAGTAGCGCCCGGGACTATTCTTCCGAGCAGTACTTC.

The chain combines TRBV13 with TRBJ2-1; TRBD2 matches 8 bases. This CDR3 contains 17 residues. Germline V gives CDR1 PRHDT, CDR2 FYEKMQ (reference sequence). The V gene end was trimmed by 1 base and the J gene end by 5 bases; junction bases not matched to a gene: 10. The CDR3 nucleotides read TGTGCCAGCAGCTTAGAAAGAGTCGGGGGGGCTCACAATGAGCAGTTCTTC. Amino acids: CASSLERVGGAHNEQFF.

This rearrangement joins TRBV18 to TRBJ2-1; TRBD1 agrees at 10 bases. The length of the CDR3 is 20 residues. The ends lost 6 bases at V and 0 bases at J; junction bases unmatched: 17. From germline, CDR1 is KGHSH and CDR2 LQKENI. This CDR3 is CASSGQGGQAGQSSYNEQFF. In DNA, the CDR3 is TGTGCCAGCTCCGGACAGGGGGGCCAAGCGGGACAGAGCTCCTACAATGAGCAGTTCTTC.

The rearrangement uses TRBV7-2 and TRBJ1-1; a possible D gene is TRBD1 (5 bases). V lost 3 bases and J 4 bases, leaving 12 bases between the germline ends. Germline CDR1 is SGHTA and CDR2 is FQGNSA. There are 14 residues in the CDR3. CDR3 amino acids: CASSFRGGGTEAFF. Written as DNA, the CDR3 is TGTGCCAGCAGCTTCCGGGGGGGTGGCACTGAAGCTTTCTTT.

The genes are TRBV10-1 and TRBJ2-3, with D maybe TRBD1 (6 bases). Trimming removed 7 bases at V and 4 bases at J, with 24 bases between. Germline V CDR1 and CDR2: WNHNN, SYGVQD (reference sequence). The CDR3 is 17 amino acids. Here the CDR3 DNA reads TGCGCCAGCACCGCCGTACAGGGAGAAGGGGAGTCAGATACGCAGTATTTT. This translates into CASTAVQGEGESDTQYF.

The CDR3 nucleotides read TGCGCCAGCAGCTTGGGTGTAGCGGGGGGGCCAGATACGCAGTATTTT. Protein sequence: CASSLGVAGGPDTQYF. This rearrangement joins TRBV5-1 to TRBJ2-3; TRBD2 matches 11 bases. From germline, CDR1 is SGHRS and CDR2 YFSETQ. V dropped 0 bases and J dropped 4; count of bases not matched to a gene: 4. The CDR3 consists of 16 residues.

V gene TRBV25-1 combines with J gene TRBJ2-1; 9 nucleotides align to TRBD2. Germline V gene lookup returns CDR1 MGHDK and CDR2 SYGVNS. The CDR3 spans 15 residues. Trimming cost V 7 bases and J 3 bases; bases outside gene matches: 7. CDR3 DNA sequence: TGTGCCAGCATTCCCGGGACTAGCTTCTACAATGAGCAGTTCTTC. This gives the protein CASIPGTSFYNEQFF.

CDR3 coding DNA: TGTGCCACCAGTGACGGGGGGTCCGTGGGCAATGAGCAGTTCTTC. It is translated as CATSDGGSVGNEQFF. The gene calls are TRBV24-1 and TRBJ2-1; 7 nucleotides match TRBD2. Germline CDR1 and CDR2: KGHDR and SFDVKD. This CDR3 is 15 amino acids long. The V and J ends lost 4 bases and 6 bases, in that order; junction bases with no gene match: 8.

In this sample, this clone turned up once. This chain connects TRBV28 to TRBJ2-3; tentative D call: TRBD2 (5 bases). Trimming removed 3 bases from V and 4 bases from J, with 5 bases in between. Germline values: CDR1 MDHEN, CDR2 SYDVKM. This CDR3 has 12 amino acids. In DNA form, the CDR3 reads TGTGCCAGCAGTTTGAGGGCAGATACGCAGTATTTT. It codes for CASSLRADTQYF.

CDR3 region: CASSRGGTSGDNEQFF. The CDR3 DNA reads as TGCGCCAGCAGCCGGGGTGGGACTAGCGGAGACAATGAGCAGTTCTTC. The chain employs TRBV5-1 and TRBJ2-1, with TRBD2 identical over 11 bases. CDR1 and CDR2 (germline): SGHRS, YFSETQ. The CDR3 runs to 16 residues. V lost 4 bases and J lost 5; bases outside the gene matches: 8.

This clone came up once. The chain recombines TRBV12-3 or TRBV12-4 with TRBJ2-7, with D perhaps TRBD1 (6 bases). V gave up 5 bases and J gave up 5 bases, with 10 bases separating them. CDR3 size: 12 residues. The DNA for the CDR3 is TGTGCCAGCAGTACAGGGTTTCACGAGCAGTACTTC. Protein sequence: CASSTGFHEQYF.

The gene calls are TRBV18 and TRBJ2-1; D possibly corresponds to TRBD1 (5 bases). V dropped 2 bases and J dropped 8 bases, with 19 bases sitting between them. This CDR3 is 16 amino acids long. From germline, CDR1 is KGHSH and CDR2 LQKENI. The CDR3 loop is CASSPRGSTIIYEQFF. In DNA, the CDR3 is TGTGCCAGCTCACCAAGGGGTAGCACGATCATTTATGAGCAGTTCTTC. The full variable domain, in which reference TRBV18 and TRBJ2-1 provide the parts outside the CDR3, is NAGVMQNPRHLVRRRGQEARLRCSPMKGHSHVYWYRQLPEEGLKFMVYLQKENIIDESGMPKERFSAEFPKEGPSILRIQQVVRGDSAAYFCASSPRGSTIIYEQFFGPGTRLTVL.

This chain links TRBV4-1 with TRBJ1-1; D gene ambiguous. V lost 4 bases and J lost 8, with 11 bases in between. In germline, CDR1 is MGHRA, CDR2 YSYEKL. The CDR3 consists of 12 residues. CDR3 in amino acids: CASSPPSAEAFF. The CDR3 coding sequence is TGCGCCAGCAGCCCACCAAGCGCGGAAGCTTTCTTT.

This chain joins TRBV10-1 and TRBJ1-1, with a weak D call TRBD1 (6 bases). CDR3 size: 15 residues. Germline CDR1 reads WNHNN; CDR2 reads SYGVQD (reference sequence). Trimming removed 3 bases at V and 1 base at J, with 12 bases between. In DNA, the CDR3 is TGCGCCAGCAGTGACCCCGGGACACCGAACACTGAAGCTTTCTTT. Protein sequence: CASSDPGTPNTEAFF.

The chain combines TRBV19 with TRBJ2-1; 7 nucleotides agree with TRBD2. The CDR3 runs 15 residues. The J segment lost 9 bases and the V segment lost 7 bases, leaving 15 bases of the junction unmatched. CDR1 LNHDA and CDR2 SQIVND come from the germline V gene (reference sequence). CDR3 sequence (DNA): TGTGCCAGTAAGGAAGCGGGACTGGGTGGGAGTGAGCAGTTCTTC. It specifies CASKEAGLGGSEQFF.

The V call is TRBV3-1 (or the pseudogene TRBV3-2), the J call TRBJ2-2; unclear D gene. The CDR3 is 13 residues long. Trimming took off 2 bases at V and 3 bases at J, with 4 bases between the two ends. Germline V gives CDR1 LGHDT, CDR2 YNNKEL (reference sequence). CDR3 DNA: TGTGCCAGCAGCCAATATGACACCGGGGAGCTGTTTTTT. Translating it yields CASSQYDTGELFF.

The chain combines TRBV29-1 with TRBJ2-1; 11 bases are a match to TRBD2. The CDR3 has 12 residues. The V gene's germline CDR1 is SQVTM and CDR2 ANQGSEA. The CDR3: CSGTSGTDEQFF. The CDR3 nucleotides are TGCAGTGGGACTAGCGGTACCGATGAGCAGTTCTTC.

The genes are TRBV19 and TRBJ1-5, with 9 nucleotides matching TRBD1. Germline V gene sequence: CDR1 LNHDA, CDR2 SQIVND (reference sequence). Trimming removed 3 bases from V and 2 bases from J; junction bases left unmatched: 5. The CDR3 covers 16 residues. CDR3 loop: CASSIVQGAGNQPQHF. DNA of the CDR3: TGTGCCAGTAGTATCGTACAGGGGGCGGGCAATCAGCCCCAGCATTTT.

The chain has TRBV2 and TRBJ2-5; the match to TRBD2 covers 15 bases. V shed 1 base and J 3 bases; nucleotides not matched to a gene: 12. The CDR3 spans 20 residues. The V gene's germline CDR1 is SNHLY and CDR2 FYNNEI. In DNA, the CDR3 is TGTGCCAGCAGTGAAGGCCCGGGACTAGCGGGGGGAAATCCCGAAGAGACCCAGTACTTC. Amino acid sequence: CASSEGPGLAGGNPEETQYF.